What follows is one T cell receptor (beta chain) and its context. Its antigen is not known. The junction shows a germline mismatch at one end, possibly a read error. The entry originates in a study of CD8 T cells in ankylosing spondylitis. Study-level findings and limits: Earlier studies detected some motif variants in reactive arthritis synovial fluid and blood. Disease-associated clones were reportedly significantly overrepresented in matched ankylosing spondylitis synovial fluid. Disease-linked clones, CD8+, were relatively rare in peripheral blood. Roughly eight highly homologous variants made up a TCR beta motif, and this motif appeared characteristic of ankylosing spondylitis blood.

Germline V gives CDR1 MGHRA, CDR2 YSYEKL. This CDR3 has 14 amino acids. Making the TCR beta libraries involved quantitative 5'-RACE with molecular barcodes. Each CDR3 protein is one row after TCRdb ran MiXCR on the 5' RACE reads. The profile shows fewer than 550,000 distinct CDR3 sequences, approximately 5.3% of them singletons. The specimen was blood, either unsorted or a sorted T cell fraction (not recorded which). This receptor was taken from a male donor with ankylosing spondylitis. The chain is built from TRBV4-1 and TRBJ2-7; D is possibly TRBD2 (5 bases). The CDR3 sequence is CASGPGHSRYEQYF. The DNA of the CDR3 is TGTGCCAGCGGCCCCGGGCACAGTCGTTACGAGCAGTACTTC.